These T cell receptor beta chains were read from a single sample in a study of blood T cell repertoires in COVID-19. The assay was immunoSEQ multiplex PCR, and TCRdb's table has in-frame clones only and misses some. The table includes about 250,000 clones, about 91% detected once. Sequenced sample: peripheral blood. Receptors were obtained from a woman aged 40 to 50 who had recovered from COVID-19. CDR3s include the opening cysteine and the closing phenylalanine or tryptophan. Each record gives: CDR3 protein, CDR3 DNA, D gene, clone size, V gene, J gene. D genes are given only for firm matches. Size values are once, few and many counts, or a class for expanded clones, and some rows have none.

CASSYSEKWATNEAFF	TGTGCCAGCAGTTACTCGGAAAAGTGGGCCACCAACGAAGCTTTCTTT	-	-	TRBV6-5	TRBJ1-1
CASSRGQGDEKLFF	TGTGCCAGCAGTAGAGGACAGGGGGATGAAAAACTGTTTTTT	TRBD1	-	TRBV28	TRBJ1-4
CASSPREGEKLFF	TGTGCCAGCAGCCCCAGGGAAGGGGAAAAACTGTTTTTT	-	-	TRBV6-4	TRBJ1-4
CASSLTGDSNQPQHF	TGTGCCAGCAGCTTGACAGGGGATAGCAATCAGCCCCAGCATTTT	TRBD1	once	TRBV5-5	TRBJ1-5
CASSLGPDQPQHF	TGTGCCAGCAGCTTGGGTCCGGATCAGCCCCAGCATTTT	-	-	TRBV5-6	TRBJ1-5
CASSQDFPSTGELFF	TGCGCCAGCAGCCAAGATTTCCCGAGCACCGGGGAGCTGTTTTTT	-	-	TRBV4-3	TRBJ2-2
CSVTGERTDTQYF	TGCAGCGTTACAGGGGAAAGGACAGATACGCAGTATTTT	TRBD1	once	TRBV29-1	TRBJ2-3
CASSLGSGDTQYF	TGTGCCAGCAGTTTAGGTTCGGGAGATACGCAGTATTTT	-	-	TRBV12-3/TRBV12-4	TRBJ2-3
CASRKGWNTGELFF	TGTGCCAGCAGGAAGGGGTGGAACACCGGGGAGCTGTTTTTT	-	-	TRBV6-4	TRBJ2-2
CASSWGTVNTGELFF	TGTGCCAGCAGCTGGGGGACAGTTAACACCGGGGAGCTGTTTTTT	TRBD1	once	TRBV5-6	TRBJ2-2
CASRRHYEQYF	TGTGCCAGCAGGCGTCACTACGAGCAGTACTTC	-	-	TRBV6-5	TRBJ2-7
CASSELVQGTDTQYF	TGCGCCAGCAGTGAACTTGTACAGGGGACAGATACGCAGTATTTT	TRBD1	-	TRBV10-1	TRBJ2-3
CASSPGGTNEKLFF	TGTGCCAGCTCACCAGGGGGGACTAATGAAAAACTGTTTTTT	-	-	TRBV18	TRBJ1-4
CASWTGGSYGYTF	TGTGCCAGCTGGACAGGAGGAAGCTATGGCTACACCTTC	TRBD1	-	TRBV5-4	TRBJ1-2
CASSGVNTEAFF	TGTGCCAGTAGTGGAGTGAACACTGAAGCTTTCTTT	-	-	TRBV19	TRBJ1-1
CATSRTQGTAGYTF	TGTGCCACCAGCAGAACACAGGGGACGGCAGGCTACACCTTC	TRBD1	-	TRBV15	TRBJ1-2
CASSFRYEQYF	TGTGCCAGCAGTTTTCGGTACGAGCAGTACTTC	-	few	TRBV28	TRBJ2-7
CASSTRDFRGEKLFF	TGTGCCAGCAGTACCCGCGATTTCAGGGGCGAAAAACTGTTTTTT	-	few	TRBV6-2/TRBV6-3	TRBJ1-4
CASDRGVGNEQFF	TGTGCTTCGGACAGGGGGGTGGGGAATGAGCAGTTCTTC	TRBD1	-	TRBV30	TRBJ2-1
CATRWGENEQFF	TGCGCCACCCGGTGGGGGGAGAATGAGCAGTTCTTC	-	-	TRBV5-1	TRBJ2-1
CAISGGTGGEDTQYF	TGTGCCATCAGTGGTGGTACAGGAGGGGAAGATACGCAGTATTTT	-	-	TRBV10-3	TRBJ2-3
CASSFRDRLLQETQYF	TGCGCCAGCAGCTTCAGGGACAGACTTCTCCAAGAGACCCAGTACTTC	TRBD1	-	TRBV5-1	TRBJ2-5
CASSSPGVVISGELFF	TGCGCCAGCAGCTCTCCGGGAGTTGTTATTTCCGGGGAGCTGTTTTTT	-	-	TRBV5-1	TRBJ2-2
CASRLGRGTGELFF	TGTGCCAGTCGACTAGGGAGGGGCACCGGGGAGCTGTTTTTT	TRBD2	-	TRBV19	TRBJ2-2
CASDTGGGEAFF	TGTGCCAGTGATACAGGGGGCGGTGAAGCTTTCTTT	TRBD1	-	TRBV2	TRBJ1-1
CASSPVLGANVLTF	TGTGCCTCGAGCCCCGTTTTGGGGGCCAACGTCCTGACTTTC	-	-	TRBV6-5	TRBJ2-6
CAWKAPDTHSYNEQFF	TGTGCCTGGAAAGCCCCGGACACCCACTCCTACAATGAGCAGTTCTTC	-	-	TRBV30	TRBJ2-1
CASSQRGTYLEPGSYEQYF	TGTGCCAGCAGCCAAAGGGGGACATACCTCGAACCGGGGTCCTACGAGCAGTACTTC	-	-	TRBV3-1/TRBV3-2	TRBJ2-7
CASRSRAGGLDEQFF	TGTGCCAGTCGAAGCCGAGCCGGGGGGTTGGATGAGCAGTTCTTC	TRBD2	-	TRBV19	TRBJ2-1
CASSVDYTDTQYF	TGTGCCAGCAGCGTGGACTACACAGATACGCAGTATTTT	-	once	TRBV9	TRBJ2-3
CASSRTGLVVGGAFF	TGTGCCAGCAGCCGGACAGGTTTAGTAGTTGGTGGGGCTTTCTTT	TRBD1	-	TRBV7-9	TRBJ1-1
CASSLRWREIPGELFF	TGTGCCAGCAGCTTAAGGTGGCGGGAGATACCCGGGGAGCTGTTTTTT	TRBD2	-	TRBV11-3	TRBJ2-2
CASSEAQGRLGNTIYF	TGTGCCAGCAGTGAAGCGCAAGGACGACTAGGGAACACCATATATTTT	-	-	TRBV6-1	TRBJ1-3
CASSHVGGGNTGELFF	TGTGCCAGCAGCCACGTCGGCGGGGGGAACACCGGGGAGCTGTTTTTT	TRBD2	-	TRBV3-1/TRBV3-2	TRBJ2-2
CASSEGLTSGNQETQYF	TGTGCCAGCAGTGAAGGGCTGACTAGCGGAAACCAAGAGACCCAGTACTTC	TRBD2	-	TRBV6-1	TRBJ2-5
CATSEGRSSQPQHF	TGTGCCACCAGCGAGGGTAGGTCGAGTCAGCCCCAGCATTTT	-	once	TRBV15	TRBJ1-5
CASSESADQPQHF	TGTGCCAGCAGTGAATCTGCAGATCAGCCCCAGCATTTT	-	-	TRBV2	TRBJ1-5
CAWKTSGREFGNEQFF	TGTGCCTGGAAAACTAGCGGGAGGGAATTTGGGAATGAGCAGTTCTTC	TRBD2	-	TRBV30	TRBJ2-1
CASSPWDRGGSPLHF	TGCGCCAGCAGCCCATGGGACAGGGGCGGGTCACCCCTCCACTTT	TRBD1	-	TRBV5-1	TRBJ1-6
CASSRDRAEAFF	TGTGCCAGCAGCCGGGACAGGGCTGAAGCTTTCTTT	TRBD1	-	TRBV9	TRBJ1-1
CASSFGQGREKLFF	TGCGCCAGCAGCTTCGGCCAGGGTCGTGAAAAACTGTTTTTT	-	-	TRBV5-1	TRBJ1-4
CASSPGSGWYGYTF	TGCGCCAGCAGCCCAGGGTCTGGGTGGTATGGCTACACCTTC	-	-	TRBV4-3	TRBJ1-2